Listed below are T cell receptor beta chains from one sample, sequenced in a study of T cell responses to AZD1222 COVID-19 vaccine. Data came from immunoSEQ multiplex PCR; TCRdb stores just in-frame clones and leaves some out. The sample yields roughly 50,000 clones, over 75% seen once. The starting material was peripheral blood, obtained 28 days after the second AZD1222 dose. Every receptor here comes from an adult who received the AZD1222 COVID-19 vaccine. Each CDR3 is given with its conserved first and last residue. D genes are given only for firm matches. Rows may omit the clone size; those that give it use once, few, many or a size class.

abundance,d_gene,j_gene,len,v_gene,CDR3nt,CDR3aa
NA,TRBD1,TRBJ2-1,15,TRBV10-3,TGTGCCATCAGTACTGACAGGGGCCCACCCAGAGAGCAGTTCTTC,CAISTDRGPPREQFF
NA,NA,TRBJ1-2,13,TRBV6-5,TGTGCCAGCAGTTACTCGATAGGCTATGGCTACACCTTC,CASSYSIGYGYTF
NA,NA,TRBJ1-5,16,TRBV2,TGTGCCAGCAGTGTCAACAGGGCCCCTAGCAATCAGCCCCAGCATTTT,CASSVNRAPSNQPQHF
NA,TRBD2,TRBJ2-1,15,TRBV7-9,TGTGCCAGCAGCTTCTTAGCGGGAGGGTTCAATGAGCAGTTCTTC,CASSFLAGGFNEQFF
NA,NA,TRBJ2-2,14,TRBV6-5,TGTGCCAGCAGTCGGGCCGTCCTCACCGGGGAGCTGTTTTTT,CASSRAVLTGELFF
NA,TRBD1,TRBJ2-1,14,TRBV15,TGTGCCACCAGCAGCTCACGGGACAGGGGGGAGCAGTTCTTC,CATSSSRDRGEQFF
NA,TRBD1,TRBJ2-7,14,TRBV27,TGTGCCAGCAGTCCAGGGACAGGGTTTGGAGAGCAGTACTTC,CASSPGTGFGEQYF
NA,NA,TRBJ1-1,13,TRBV19,TGTGCCAGTAGTATACAGGGATACACTGAAGCTTTCTTT,CASSIQGYTEAFF
NA,TRBD2,TRBJ2-7,15,TRBV28,TGTGCCAGCAGCCTAGCGGGAGGCGCCGTCTACGAGCAGTACTTC,CASSLAGGAVYEQYF
NA,TRBD2,TRBJ2-7,16,TRBV5-1,TGCGCCAGCAGCTCTGCTTCTAGCGGGGGGGCGTACGAGCAGTACTTC,CASSSASSGGAYEQYF
NA,NA,TRBJ2-5,14,TRBV5-4,TGTGCCAGCAGCTTGGAGCGAGCCCCGGAGACCCAGTACTTC,CASSLERAPETQYF
NA,NA,TRBJ1-4,13,TRBV27,TGTGCCAGCAGCGAAAAGGGATTGGGGAAACTGTTTTTT,CASSEKGLGKLFF
few,TRBD1,TRBJ1-5,18,TRBV7-9,TGTGCCAGCAGCTCCTGGACAGGGGGCGCGAGTAAACCTCAGCCCCAGCATTTT,CASSSWTGGASKPQPQHF
NA,TRBD2,TRBJ2-2,19,TRBV6-2/TRBV6-3,TGTGCCAGCAGTTACCCTATTATGGCGGGAGGGGAGAACACCGGGGAGCTGTTTTTT,CASSYPIMAGGENTGELFF
once,NA,TRBJ1-5,14,TRBV6-1,TGTGCCAGCAGTGACCCGACAGACAATCAGCCCCAGCATTTT,CASSDPTDNQPQHF
NA,NA,TRBJ1-1,17,TRBV19,TGTGCCAGTCCACGACGGGGGGTGAATTTGGGGGCCACTGAAGCTTTCTTT,CASPRRGVNLGATEAFF
NA,TRBD1,TRBJ1-2,15,TRBV10-1,TGCGCCAGCAGTGAGGCGGGGACAGCCCCGGGAGGCTACACCTTC,CASSEAGTAPGGYTF
NA,NA,TRBJ2-2,15,TRBV18,TGTGCCAGCTCACCATTCTCGGGCGAAACCGGGGAGCTGTTTTTT,CASSPFSGETGELFF
NA,NA,TRBJ1-1,14,TRBV18,TGTGCCAGCTCACCTTGGGAGGGGAACACTGAAGCTTTCTTT,CASSPWEGNTEAFF
few,NA,TRBJ2-2,17,TRBV12-5,TGTGCTAGTGGTTTGTTTGGCGGGGCCAGGGACACCGGGGAGCTGTTTTTT,CASGLFGGARDTGELFF
NA,NA,TRBJ1-1,13,TRBV3-1/TRBV3-2,TGTGCCAGCAGTTCGATGTGGGGAGGGGAAGCTTTCTTT,CASSSMWGGEAFF
NA,TRBD1,TRBJ2-3,14,TRBV5-1,TGCGCCAGCAGCCCGCTAACAGGGGAAGATACGCAGTATTTT,CASSPLTGEDTQYF
NA,TRBD1,TRBJ2-1,15,TRBV28,TGTGCCAGCAGTTTAGAGAGACAGGGGGCACGTGAGCAGTTCTTC,CASSLERQGAREQFF
few,NA,TRBJ1-6,13,TRBV23-1,TGCGCCAGCAGTCAGGACAATAATTCACCCCTCCACTTT,CASSQDNNSPLHF
NA,NA,TRBJ2-1,13,TRBV24-1,TGTGCCAGCAAAGGGACCCATCGTTCTGAGCAGTTCTTC,CASKGTHRSEQFF
NA,TRBD1,TRBJ2-7,13,TRBV18,TGTGCCACTCGTACAGGGGTCTCCTACGAGCAGTACTTC,CATRTGVSYEQYF
NA,NA,TRBJ2-2,16,TRBV24-1,TGTGCCACCAGTGATGGCAGGGAGCGGAACACCGGGGAGCTGTTTTTT,CATSDGRERNTGELFF
NA,TRBD2,TRBJ2-7,14,TRBV5-4,TGTGCCAGCAGCTCCGGGATAGCGGGACCCGAGCAGTACTTC,CASSSGIAGPEQYF
once,NA,TRBJ2-7,12,TRBV6-5,TGTGCCAGCAGGGACAGCTCCTACGAGCAGTACTTC,CASRDSSYEQYF
NA,TRBD1,TRBJ2-2,16,TRBV24-1,TGTGCCACCAGTGATTTTGGGACAGGGGGGACCGGGGAGCTGTTTTTT,CATSDFGTGGTGELFF
NA,NA,TRBJ1-6,12,TRBV2,TGTGCCAGCAGCGAGGGGAATTCACCCCTCCACTTT,CASSEGNSPLHF
NA,TRBD2,TRBJ2-7,16,TRBV3-1/TRBV3-2,TGTGCCAGCAGCCAAGAAAAGCGGGGGTACTCCTACGAGCAGTACTTC,CASSQEKRGYSYEQYF
NA,TRBD1,TRBJ2-5,16,TRBV5-4,TGTGCCAGCAGCTTGACAGGGGCGCCCATCCAAGAGACCCAGTACTTC,CASSLTGAPIQETQYF
NA,NA,TRBJ1-1,12,TRBV10-2,TGCGCCAGCAGTCCAGGGAACACTGAAGCTTTCTTT,CASSPGNTEAFF
NA,NA,TRBJ2-1,14,TRBV11-3,TGTGCCAGCAGCTATCGGGACGGGGTCAATGAGCAGTTCTTC,CASSYRDGVNEQFF
NA,NA,TRBJ1-3,16,TRBV10-1,TGCGCCAGCAGTGAGTTTGGGGCGAACTCTGGAAACACCATATATTTT,CASSEFGANSGNTIYF
NA,TRBD1,TRBJ1-1,12,TRBV3-1/TRBV3-2,TGTGCCAGCAGCCTCCAGGGGGGGACGGCTTTCTTT,CASSLQGGTAFF
NA,NA,TRBJ1-2,14,TRBV7-8,TGTGCCAGCAGCGTACTAATTAAAGACTATGGCTACACCTTC,CASSVLIKDYGYTF
NA,NA,TRBJ1-3,15,TRBV9,TGTGCCAGCAGCCGGGGGGCCCACTCTGGAAACACCATATATTTT,CASSRGAHSGNTIYF
NA,NA,TRBJ1-1,13,TRBV5-1,TGCGCCAGCAGCTTGATGGTGAACACTGAAGCTTTCTTT,CASSLMVNTEAFF
NA,NA,TRBJ1-2,15,TRBV15,TGTGCCACCAGCAGAGAAAGGGGGGCGCATCAAGGCTACACCTTC,CATSRERGAHQGYTF
NA,NA,TRBJ2-7,13,TRBV11-2,TGTGCCAGCAGCCGCGGACAGATCTACGAGCAGTACTTC,CASSRGQIYEQYF
NA,NA,TRBJ2-7,13,TRBV27,TGTGCCAGCAGTACCCTGAGCTCCTACGAGCAGTACTTC,CASSTLSSYEQYF
NA,NA,TRBJ2-4,13,TRBV6-5,TGTGCCAGCTGCGTTCTAGCCAAAAACATTCAGTACTTC,CASCVLAKNIQYF
NA,NA,TRBJ2-7,11,TRBV28,TGTGCCAGCAGTTTAACGTACGAGCAGTACTTC,CASSLTYEQYF
NA,NA,TRBJ2-3,15,TRBV6-2/TRBV6-3,TGTGCCAGCAGTTACGACCCGGGCTACACAGATACGCAGTATTTT,CASSYDPGYTDTQYF